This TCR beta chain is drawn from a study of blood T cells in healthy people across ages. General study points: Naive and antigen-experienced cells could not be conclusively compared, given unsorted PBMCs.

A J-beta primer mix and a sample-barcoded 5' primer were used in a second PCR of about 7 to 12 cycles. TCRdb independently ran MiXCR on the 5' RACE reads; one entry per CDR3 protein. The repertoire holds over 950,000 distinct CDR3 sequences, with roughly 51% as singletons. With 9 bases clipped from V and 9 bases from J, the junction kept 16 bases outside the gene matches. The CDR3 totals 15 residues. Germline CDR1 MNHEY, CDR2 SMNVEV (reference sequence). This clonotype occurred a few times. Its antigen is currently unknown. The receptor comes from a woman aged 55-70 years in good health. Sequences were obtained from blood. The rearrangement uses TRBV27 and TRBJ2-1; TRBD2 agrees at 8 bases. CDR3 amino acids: CASSEREGRYGEQFF. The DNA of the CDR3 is TGTGCCAGTAGTGAACGGGAGGGCCGATACGGTGAGCAGTTCTTC.